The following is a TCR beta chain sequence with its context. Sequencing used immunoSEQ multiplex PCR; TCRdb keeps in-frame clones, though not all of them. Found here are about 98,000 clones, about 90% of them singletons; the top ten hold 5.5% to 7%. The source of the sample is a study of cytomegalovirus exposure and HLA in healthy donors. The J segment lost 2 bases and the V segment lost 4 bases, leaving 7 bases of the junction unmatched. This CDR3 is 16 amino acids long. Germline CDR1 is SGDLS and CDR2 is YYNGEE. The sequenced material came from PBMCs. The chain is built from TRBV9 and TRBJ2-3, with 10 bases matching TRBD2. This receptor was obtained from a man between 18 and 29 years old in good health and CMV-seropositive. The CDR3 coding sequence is TGTGCCAGCAGCACACGGACTAGCGGAAACACAGATACGCAGTATTTT. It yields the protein CASSTRTSGNTDTQYF.